What follows describes a single T cell receptor (beta chain). These data originate in a study of molecular identifiers for immune sequencing clone quantification. TCRdb redid the calling of the PCR reads with MiXCR, one entry per CDR3 protein. The repertoire holds some 100,000 distinct CDR3 sequences, with roughly a third as singletons. CDR1 is MGHRA and CDR2 is YSYEKL in the germline V gene. This CDR3 has 15 amino acids. The V segment lost 3 bases and the J segment 3 bases; nucleotides outside the gene matches: 8. Every naive CD8 library was made from between roughly 18,000 and 1,000,000 sorted cells with 10%, 30% or 50% RNA.

V usage is TRBV4-1 and J usage is TRBJ2-7; 7 bases are a match to TRBD1. Sequenced sample: naive CD8+ T cells from blood, with Jurkat cell RNA spiked in. Regarding subset: FACS-sorted CD8+CD4-CCR7+CD45RA+ naive T cells. The sequence was obtained from a human donor in good health. Some libraries in this study had Jurkat cell RNA spiked in. The CDR3 DNA follows: TGCGCCAGCAGCCAGGACGACAGGGTAGTCTACGAGCAGTACTTC. This codes for CASSQDDRVVYEQYF.